This is a list of T cell receptor beta chains from one sample in a study of CD8 T cells in Susac syndrome. A single record per CDR3 protein comes from TCRdb applying MiXCR to the immunoSEQ multiplex PCR reads. The top ten hold less than 0.6% of the sample, which has 65,000 to 85,000 distinct CDR3 sequences, roughly 92% seen once. Sequenced material: CD8+ T cells from PBMCs. The source of these receptors is a human donor with Susac syndrome. CDR3s include the opening cysteine and the closing phenylalanine or tryptophan. Each record gives: clone size, D gene, V gene, J gene, CDR3 protein, CDR3 DNA. The D gene is left open where the match is weak. Clone sizes are given selectively: once, few, many, or a class where the clone is expanded.

NA	TRBD2	TRBV7-8	TRBJ2-2	CASRLPGGGRTGELFF	TGTGCCAGCAGACTTCCGGGGGGGGGCAGGACCGGGGAGCTGTTTTTT
NA	NA	TRBV4-2	TRBJ2-1	CASSQEEGAPREQFF	TGTGCCAGCAGCCAAGAGGAGGGAGCCCCCAGAGAGCAGTTCTTC
NA	NA	TRBV12-3/TRBV12-4	TRBJ1-5	CASSSGGTQPQHF	TGTGCCAGCAGTTCCGGGGGGACTCAGCCCCAGCATTTT
NA	TRBD2	TRBV20-1	TRBJ2-3	CSASSPAGGLPDTQYF	TGCAGTGCTTCCTCCCCAGCGGGGGGGTTACCAGATACGCAGTATTTT
NA	TRBD2	TRBV9	TRBJ2-2	CASSEGGRNTGELFF	TGTGCCAGCAGCGAGGGCGGGAGGAACACCGGGGAGCTGTTTTTT
once	NA	TRBV20-1	TRBJ2-5	CSASPKIIQETQYF	TGCAGTGCTAGCCCAAAGATCATCCAAGAGACCCAGTACTTC
few	TRBD1	TRBV12-3/TRBV12-4	TRBJ2-7	CASTLGTGGNEQYF	TGTGCCAGCACTTTAGGGACAGGGGGCAACGAGCAGTACTTC
NA	NA	TRBV3-1	TRBJ2-2	CASSQDPGELFF	TGTGCCAGCAGCCAAGATCCCGGGGAGCTGTTTTTT
NA	TRBD2	TRBV5-1	TRBJ2-1	CASSPSGSSYNEQFF	TGCGCCAGCAGTCCTAGCGGGAGCTCCTACAATGAGCAGTTCTTC
NA	NA	TRBV19	TRBJ1-5	CASTMDRFSNQPQHF	TGTGCCAGTACAATGGACAGATTTAGCAATCAGCCCCAGCATTTT
NA	TRBD2	TRBV18	TRBJ2-1	CASSPMLAGFNEQFF	TGTGCCAGCTCACCAATGCTAGCGGGATTCAATGAGCAGTTCTTC
NA	TRBD2	TRBV3-1	TRBJ2-3	CASSQDSRTSGGQMDTQYF	TGTGCCAGCAGCCAAGATAGCCGGACTAGCGGAGGTCAAATGGATACGCAGTATTTT
NA	NA	TRBV11-2	TRBJ2-4	CASRRGGGAPDIQYF	TGTGCCAGCAGAAGAGGGGGGGGCGCCCCGGACATTCAGTACTTC
few	NA	TRBV20-1	TRBJ2-7	CSAREAYEQYF	TGCAGTGCTAGGGAAGCCTACGAGCAGTACTTC
NA	NA	TRBV21-1	TRBJ1-2	CASSKGNRGSRYGYTF	TGTGCCAGCAGCAAAGGGAACAGGGGTTCCAGGTATGGCTACACCTTC
NA	NA	TRBV20-1	TRBJ1-5	CSGAVIDSHSNQPQHF	TGCAGTGGGGCGGTAATAGACAGCCATAGCAATCAGCCCCAGCATTTT
NA	TRBD1	TRBV12-3/TRBV12-4	TRBJ2-5	CASSPDRAKETQYF	TGTGCCAGCAGTCCCGACAGGGCCAAGGAGACCCAGTACTTC
NA	NA	TRBV11-3	TRBJ2-2	CASSLGVRDSTGELFF	TGTGCCAGCAGCTTAGGGGTCCGCGATAGCACCGGGGAGCTGTTTTTT
NA	TRBD2	TRBV3-1	TRBJ2-7	CASSQDNLAGARGQYF	TGTGCCAGCAGCCAAGACAACCTAGCGGGAGCCCGGGGGCAGTACTTC
NA	NA	TRBV7-9	TRBJ1-2	CATLSPGYGYTF	TGTGCCACCCTTAGCCCAGGGTATGGCTACACCTTC